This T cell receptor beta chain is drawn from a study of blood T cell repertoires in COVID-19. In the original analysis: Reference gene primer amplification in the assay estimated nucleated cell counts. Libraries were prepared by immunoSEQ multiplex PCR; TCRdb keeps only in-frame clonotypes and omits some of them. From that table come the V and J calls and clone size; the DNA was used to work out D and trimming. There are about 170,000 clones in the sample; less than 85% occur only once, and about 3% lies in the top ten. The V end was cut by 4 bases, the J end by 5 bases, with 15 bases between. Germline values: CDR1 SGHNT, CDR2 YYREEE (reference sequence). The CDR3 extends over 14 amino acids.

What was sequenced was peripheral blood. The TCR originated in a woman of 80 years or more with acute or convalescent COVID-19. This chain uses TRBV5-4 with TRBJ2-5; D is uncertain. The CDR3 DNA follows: TGTGCCAGCAGCCTGGACCTGGGCCGGGAGACCCAGTACTTC. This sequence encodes CASSLDLGRETQYF.